This paragraph covers one T cell receptor beta chain sequence. The sample is drawn from a study of blood T cell repertoires in COVID-19. Across the whole study: Sites in the United States, Italy and Spain provided acute and convalescent COVID-19 samples. The cDNA or gDNA used as material had been derived from T cells, B-cell-depleted T cells, or PBMCs.

The CDR3 covers 15 residues. V was shortened by 4 bases and J by 5 bases, with 13 bases between the two germline ends. Germline V gene data show CDR1 as SGDLS and CDR2 as YYNGEE. In the original processing: From reference gene primer amplification, estimates of nucleated cell counts were derived. Assay used: immunoSEQ multiplex PCR; TCRdb lists only in-frame clones, some missing. V and J calls plus clone size are reproduced from that table; the DNA served to infer D and trimming. The sample shows 140,000 to 150,000 clones, 85% to 90% of them seen only once. The sequencing input was peripheral blood. The rearrangement joins TRBV9 to TRBJ1-6; the D is unclear. The origin of this receptor is a woman aged 55-75 years with active COVID-19. This CDR3 reads CASSPASPNNSPLHF. The CDR3 DNA is TGTGCCAGCAGCCCCGCGTCACCAAATAATTCACCCCTCCACTTT.